This T cell receptor (beta chain) was identified during a study of CD8 T cells in ankylosing spondylitis. A quantitative 5'-RACE method, one with molecular barcodes, was used to make TCR beta libraries. TCRdb reanalysed the 5' RACE reads using MiXCR and keeps one entry per CDR3 protein. Among around 150,000 distinct CDR3 sequences, approximately 44% were seen once, and the ten largest hold around 15%. Note on this clonotype: Its specificity is unknown.

Overall study results and limits: Apparently characteristic of ankylosing spondylitis blood was a TCR beta motif (about eight highly homologous variants).

This CDR3 has 16 amino acids. CDR1 and CDR2 (germline): MNHEY, SVGEGT. V lost 5 bases, J lost 4 bases, and 17 bases lay in between. Input material: synovial fluid, either unsorted or a sorted T cell fraction (not recorded which). The chain employs TRBV6-2 or TRBV6-3 and TRBJ2-2, with D perhaps matching TRBD1 (5 bases). The receptor's source is a male donor with ankylosing spondylitis. The CDR3 reads CASSENPGWFTGELFF. CDR3 DNA: TGTGCCAGCAGTGAGAATCCAGGGTGGTTCACCGGGGAGCTGTTTTTT.